These 17 T cell receptor beta chains were all obtained from the same sample, sequenced in a study of Ad26.COV2.S vaccination and SARS-CoV-2 variants (dated by TCRdb to the early 2020s). Libraries were constructed by the immunoSEQ multiplex PCR assay. TCRdb retrieved this table from immuneACCESS and kept in-frame rearrangements only. Not all clones are present; in checked studies, unresolved V genes account for under half, and no reason is known for the remainder. This sample gives hundreds of thousands of clones in total; less than 90% of them show up just once. The ten most abundant clones make up over 8.5% of the sample. The treatment or condition label here, explained by the study, means: approximately 18 received Ad26.COV2.S at low or high dose, single or two shots; about five received placebo; per-sample allocation not given. Repertoires of vaccine and placebo recipients were sequenced from samples taken on day 63 after the first injection.

Source: peripheral blood, taken in a trial of Ad26.COV2.S vaccine versus placebo. The receptors were sampled from a person aged 18-60 years who received the Ad26.COV2.S COVID-19 vaccine or a placebo.

The chain joins TRBV7-9 to TRBJ1-5, with a possible D match to TRBD1 (5 bases). Per the germline V gene, CDR1 is SEHNR and CDR2 is FQNEAQ (reference sequence). Trimming shortened V by 7 bases and J by 4 bases, and 11 bases separated the two germline ends. There are 13 residues in the CDR3. CDR3 sequence: CASTREGNQPQHF. In nucleotides, the CDR3 is TGTGCCAGCACCCGAGAGGGGAATCAGCCCCAGCATTTT.

V gene TRBV28 combines with J gene TRBJ1-5; no firm D call. In germline, CDR1 is MDHEN, CDR2 SYDVKM. Trimming left V 4 bases short and J 2 bases short, with 9 bases between. The CDR3 consists of 14 residues. CDR3 coding DNA: TGTGCCAGCAGTTCGGTGCGGGGCAATCAGCCCCAGCATTTT. Translation: CASSSVRGNQPQHF.

V gene TRBV4-1 combines with J gene TRBJ1-2; D is perhaps TRBD1 (5 bases). In germline, CDR1 is MGHRA, CDR2 YSYEKL. V lost 4 bases, J lost 2 bases, and 8 bases lay in between. CDR3 size: 13 residues. CDR3 bases: TGCGCCAGCAGCCTAAGGGACAACTATGGCTACACCTTC. Translated, it gives CASSLRDNYGYTF.

This chain uses TRBV10-3 with TRBJ2-1; 8 bases align to TRBD2. V lost 4 bases to trimming and J lost 6 bases; unmatched junction nucleotides: 8. This CDR3 is 15 amino acids long. Germline V lookup: CDR1 ENHRY, CDR2 SYGVKD. CDR3 bases: TGTGCCATCAGTGGAACGGGAGGGCCCGGCAATGAGCAGTTCTTC. This codes for CAISGTGGPGNEQFF.

This rearrangement joins TRBV7-2 to TRBJ1-1, with D unresolved. CDR1 and CDR2 from the germline V gene are SGHTA and FQGNSA. The CDR3 consists of 16 residues. V lost 1 base and J 0 bases, leaving 12 bases between the germline ends. Here the CDR3 DNA reads TGTGCCAGCAGCTTAGTGGTTGGGGATATGAACACTGAAGCTTTCTTT. As protein: CASSLVVGDMNTEAFF.

This chain links TRBV3-1 (or the pseudogene TRBV3-2) with TRBJ2-3, with 8 bases that match TRBD2. This CDR3 region has 14 residues. V shed 4 bases and J 6 bases; nucleotides not matched to a gene: 6. Germline values: CDR1 LGHDT, CDR2 YNNKEL (reference sequence). CDR3 region: CASSPRTSRDTQYF. CDR3 in DNA: TGTGCCAGCAGCCCTCGGACTAGCCGGGATACGCAGTATTTT.

This clone has only one observation. V gene TRBV2 combines with J gene TRBJ2-3; 10 nucleotides agree with TRBD2. Unmatched junction bases numbered 14, after V lost 8 bases and J lost 0 bases. Germline assignment: CDR1 SNHLY and CDR2 FYNNEI. The CDR3 is 18 residues long. CDR3 amino acids: CASSAGGATSGSTDTQYF. In nucleotides, the CDR3 is TGTGCCAGCTCCGCAGGGGGCGCGACTAGCGGGAGCACAGATACGCAGTATTTT.

This rearrangement joins TRBV7-9 to TRBJ1-1, with D uncertain. CDR1 is SEHNR and CDR2 is FQNEAQ in the germline V gene (reference sequence). The ends were cut back, 5 bases at V and 11 bases at J, with 12 bases in the middle. The CDR3 totals 11 residues. The CDR3 here is CASSRVKEAFF. DNA of the CDR3: TGTGCCAGCAGCCGCGTTAAGGAGGCTTTCTTT.

V and J are TRBV10-3 and TRBJ2-5, with 11 nucleotides matching TRBD1. J gave up 4 bases and V 0 bases, and 16 bases lay outside the gene matches. This CDR3 is built from 20 residues. Per the germline V gene, CDR1 is ENHRY and CDR2 is SYGVKD. CDR3 coding DNA: TGTGCCATCAGTGAGTCGACGGGACAGGGGGTTCAGATTCCCCTAGAGACCCAGTACTTC. Its translation is CAISESTGQGVQIPLETQYF.

This sequence joins TRBV9 and TRBJ2-3; D remains unclear. The CDR3 spans 13 residues. Germline CDR1 SGDLS, CDR2 YYNGEE. Trimming left V 3 bases short and J 3 bases short, with 8 bases between. The CDR3 here is CASSARITDTQYF. The DNA for the CDR3 is TGTGCCAGCAGCGCTAGAATAACAGATACGCAGTATTTT.

The chain employs TRBV12-3 or TRBV12-4 and TRBJ1-1; D remains unclear. V was cut by 1 base and J by 0 bases, with 0 bases left in between. The CDR3 is 12 amino acids. The CDR3 spells CASSLVNTEAFF. CDR3 bases: TGTGCCAGCAGTTTAGTGAACACTGAAGCTTTCTTT.

The V gene is TRBV18, the J gene TRBJ2-3; 8 bases line up with TRBD1. From germline, CDR1 is KGHSH and CDR2 LQKENI. This CDR3 region has 15 residues. The ends lost 5 bases at V and 2 bases at J; junction bases unmatched: 6. The CDR3, as DNA: TGTGCCAGCTCAACCGGGACAGGATCCACAGATACGCAGTATTTT. This translates into CASSTGTGSTDTQYF.

This clone was observed once. This sample also contains other DNA sequences that code for the same CDR3. This chain joins TRBV4-3 and TRBJ1-2; D unclear. Per germline, CDR1 LGHNA and CDR2 YSLEER. CDR3 length: 13 residues. V was shortened by 0 bases and J by 4 bases, with 6 bases between the two germline ends. This CDR3 reads CASSQDPSYGYTF. The CDR3 nucleotides are TGCGCCAGCAGCCAAGATCCCAGCTATGGCTACACCTTC.

The rearrangement links TRBV19 to TRBJ2-4; D call uncertain. Germline V lookup: CDR1 LNHDA, CDR2 SQIVND (reference sequence). The CDR3 is 12 amino acids. The germline V and J ends were trimmed by 9 bases and 9 bases, with 15 bases remaining between them. The CDR3 coding sequence is TGTGCCAGCAACGGTCAGATTGGCATTCAGTACTTC. This codes for CASNGQIGIQYF.

The rearrangement links TRBV6-2 or TRBV6-3 to TRBJ2-5, with unresolved D. The CDR3 is 16 amino acids. The V end lost 0 bases, the J end lost 3 bases, and 14 bases lay between the germline ends. The germline V gene encodes CDR1 MNHEY and CDR2 SVGEGT. The CDR3 spells CASSYSYKPGEETQYF. The CDR3 DNA is TGTGCCAGCAGTTACTCATATAAACCCGGCGAAGAGACCCAGTACTTC.

V gene TRBV13 combines with J gene TRBJ2-6; D ambiguous. Germline lookup yields CDR1 PRHDT and CDR2 FYEKMQ (reference sequence). This CDR3 has 14 residues. The V end was cut by 3 bases, the J end by 3 bases, with 6 bases between. CDR3 bases: TGTGCCAGCAGCTTGTGGATTGGGGCCAACGTCCTGACTTTC. Translating it yields CASSLWIGANVLTF.

The chain is built from TRBV2 and TRBJ1-2; 11 positions match TRBD1. J gave up 8 bases and V 8 bases, and 7 bases lay outside the gene matches. The CDR3 extends over 13 amino acids. Germline V gene lookup returns CDR1 SNHLY and CDR2 FYNNEI. The CDR3 region has the DNA TGTGCCAGCCGTTGGGACAGGGGGACAGGCTACACCTTC. It encodes CASRWDRGTGYTF. Complete variable domain (other parts from reference TRBV2 and TRBJ1-2): EPEVTQTPSHQVTQMGQEVILRCVPISNHLYFYWYRQILGQKVEFLVSFYNNEISEKSEIFDDQFSVERPDGSNFTLKIRSTKLEDSAMYFCASRWDRGTGYTFGSGTRLTVV.